This is a list of T cell receptor beta chains from one sample in a study of metastatic and nonmetastatic thyroid tumors. TCRdb recomputed clones from the PCR reads via MiXCR. Seen here are some 41,000 clones, 28% observed once, and the top ten hold approximately 9.6%. Sequenced material: blood. These receptors were taken from a male donor with papillary thyroid cancer or a benign thyroid nodule (not recorded which). Some clones in this sample may be carry-over from other donors' samples. Both conserved end residues are part of each CDR3.

j_gene,v_gene,CDR3aa
TRBJ1-6,TRBV30,CAWSIRDRNNSPLHF
TRBJ2-1,TRBV6-5,CASSYCSGEWNEQFF
TRBJ2-7,TRBV20-1,CSERVSYEQYF
TRBJ2-7,TRBV5-1,CASSLTETYEQYF
TRBJ1-1,TRBV20-1,CSAREESRGMKTEAFF
TRBJ1-1,TRBV18,CASSTGPQNTEAFF
TRBJ1-2,TRBV28,CASSGTGSGYTF
TRBJ1-2,TRBV19,CASSPAGKNYGYTF
TRBJ2-2,TRBV5-4,CASSLAPLHRNTGELFF
TRBJ2-7,TRBV30,CAWSSTYEQYF
TRBJ2-7,TRBV4-1,CASSPLAGGDEQYF
TRBJ2-7,TRBV15,CATSRDVSYEQYF